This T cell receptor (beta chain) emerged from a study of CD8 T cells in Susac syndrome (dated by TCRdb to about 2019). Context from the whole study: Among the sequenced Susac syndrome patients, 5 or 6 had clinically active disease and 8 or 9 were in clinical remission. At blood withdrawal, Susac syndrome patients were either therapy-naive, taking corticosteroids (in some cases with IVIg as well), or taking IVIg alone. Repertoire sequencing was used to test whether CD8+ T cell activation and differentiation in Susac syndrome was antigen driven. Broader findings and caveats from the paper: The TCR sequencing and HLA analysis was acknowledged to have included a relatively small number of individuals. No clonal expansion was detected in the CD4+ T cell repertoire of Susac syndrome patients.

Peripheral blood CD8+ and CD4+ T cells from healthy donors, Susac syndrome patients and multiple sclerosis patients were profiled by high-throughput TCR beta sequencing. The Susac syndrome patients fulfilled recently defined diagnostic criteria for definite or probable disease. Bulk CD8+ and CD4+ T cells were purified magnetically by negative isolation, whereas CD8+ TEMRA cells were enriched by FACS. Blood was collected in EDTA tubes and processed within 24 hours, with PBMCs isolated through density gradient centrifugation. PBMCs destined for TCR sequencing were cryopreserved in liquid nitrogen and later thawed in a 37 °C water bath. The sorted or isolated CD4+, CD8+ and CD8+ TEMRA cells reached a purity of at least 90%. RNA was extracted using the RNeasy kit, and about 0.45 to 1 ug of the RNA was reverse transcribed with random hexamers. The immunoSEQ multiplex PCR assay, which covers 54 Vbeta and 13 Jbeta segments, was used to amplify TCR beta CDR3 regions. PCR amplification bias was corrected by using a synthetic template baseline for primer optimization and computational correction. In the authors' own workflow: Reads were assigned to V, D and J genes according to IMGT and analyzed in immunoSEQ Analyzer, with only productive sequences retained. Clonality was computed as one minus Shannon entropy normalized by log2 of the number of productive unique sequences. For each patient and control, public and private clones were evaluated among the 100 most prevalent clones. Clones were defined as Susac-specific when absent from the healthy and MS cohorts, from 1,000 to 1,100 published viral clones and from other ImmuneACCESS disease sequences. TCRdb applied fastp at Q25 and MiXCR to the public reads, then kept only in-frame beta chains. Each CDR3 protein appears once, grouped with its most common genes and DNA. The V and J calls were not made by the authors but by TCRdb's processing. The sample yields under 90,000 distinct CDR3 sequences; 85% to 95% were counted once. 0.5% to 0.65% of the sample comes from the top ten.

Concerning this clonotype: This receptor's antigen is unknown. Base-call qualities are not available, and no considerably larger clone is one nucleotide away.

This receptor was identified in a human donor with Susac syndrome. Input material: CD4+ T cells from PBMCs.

The bases read TGTGCCAGCAGACAGGATAGAGGTCAGCCCCAGCATTTT. Translation gives CASRQDRGQPQHF. Recombination linked TRBV2 to TRBJ1-5, with TRBD1 tentatively as D gene (5 bases match). V gives up 6 bases and J gives up 6 bases, and the segment between their germline ends measures 12 bases. The germline V gene supplies CDR1 SNHLY and CDR2 FYNNEI. The CDR3 runs 13 amino acids, cysteine and phenylalanine included. Here the CDR3 DNA is all that survives: 39 bases in frame from base 1. Where the CDR3 stops, the reference TRBV2 and TRBJ1-5 genes take over; the full variable domain is EPEVTQTPSHQVTQMGQEVILRCVPISNHLYFYWYRQILGQKVEFLVSFYNNEISEKSEIFDDQFSVERPDGSNFTLKIRSTKLEDSAMYFCASRQDRGQPQHFGDGTRLSIL.